The entry that follows covers one T cell receptor beta chain sequence. Its antigen is not identified. Time point denoted: week 23, last vaccination. A 20-mer mutant IDH1 peptide at 300 ug was injected subcutaneously with topical imiquimod. New WHO grade 3 or 4 IDH1-mutant, ATRX-lost astrocytomas were present in all donors. This CDR3 is built from 13 residues. CDR1 is GTSNPN and CDR2 is SVGIG in the germline V gene (reference sequence). The V segment lost 5 bases and the J segment 9 bases; nucleotides outside the gene matches: 10. Sequencing used immunoSEQ multiplex PCR; TCRdb keeps in-frame clones, though not all of them. This table holds 35,000 to 45,000 clones, about 78% found once. These data originate in a study of a mutant IDH1 vaccine in newly diagnosed glioma. Study context: Radiotherapy, temozolomide, or both had been given previously, and both were given to most. General study points: Immune responses induced by the vaccine were seen in over 80% of patients, spanning multiple MHC alleles.

This sequence was found in a woman in her 40s with glioma. Some clones in this sample may be carry-over from other donors' samples. The starting material was PBMCs, obtained from a glioma patient whose treatment included an IDH1 peptide vaccine. The J gene is TRBJ2-5, the V gene TRBV30; 9 nucleotides align to TRBD2. CDR3 DNA: TGTGCCTGGTCCGCGGGGGGGAACCGGGCCCAGTACTTC. Protein sequence: CAWSAGGNRAQYF.